The 3 T cell receptor beta chains in this list originate from one sample, sequenced in a study of T cell responses to AZD1222 COVID-19 vaccine. Some clones are missing from TCRdb's copy, which holds only in-frame ones; the method was immunoSEQ multiplex PCR. Of around 170,000 clones listed, over 75% are singletons. This specimen was peripheral blood, taken on day 0 of AZD1222 vaccination. The receptors were gathered from an adult in good health.

This sequence joins TRBV7-8 and TRBJ2-5, with 7 positions matching TRBD1. Trimming cost V 5 bases and J 2 bases; bases outside gene matches: 14. Germline values: CDR1 SGHVS, CDR2 FQNEAQ. This CDR3 spans 17 amino acids. The CDR3: CASSQDPLDRVQETQYF. In DNA, the CDR3 is TGTGCCAGCAGCCAAGACCCTCTTGACAGGGTACAAGAGACCCAGTACTTC.

This chain uses TRBV20-1 with TRBJ1-3; D is unclear. This CDR3 region has 11 residues. Between the trimmed V and J ends, which lost 5 bases and 5 bases, there was a span of 7 bases. CDR1 and CDR2 (germline): DFQATT, SNEGSKA (reference sequence). The CDR3 DNA follows: TGCAGTGCTGAGACGAGAAACACCATATATTTT. Residues: CSAETRNTIYF.

This clone appeared a single time. This chain links TRBV25-1 with TRBJ1-2; 7 positions agree with TRBD1. V dropped 4 bases and J dropped 4; count of bases not matched to a gene: 3. The CDR3 is 13 residues long. The germline V gene encodes CDR1 MGHDK and CDR2 SYGVNS. CDR3: CASSVQGTYGYTF. The DNA for the CDR3 is TGTGCCAGCAGTGTACAGGGGACCTATGGCTACACCTTC.